A single sample gave rise to the 3 T cell receptor beta chains below, sequenced in a study of identical twins. TCRdb redid the calling of the 5' RACE reads with MiXCR, one entry per CDR3 protein. In the table there are 450,000 to 600,000 distinct CDR3 sequences, around 24% of which are singletons. The same sample was also studied in work on yellow fever vaccine responses in identical twins.

Source material: CD4+ T cells sorted from blood. Source of these receptors: a woman aged 18 to 35 in good health.

This chain connects TRBV12-3 or TRBV12-4 to TRBJ2-5; tentatively, D is TRBD2 (7 bases). V lost 6 bases to trimming and J lost 1 base, with 15 bases between them. This CDR3 contains 15 residues. CDR3: CASRKGGGTQETQYF. The CDR3 nucleotides read TGTGCCAGCAGAAAGGGGGGGGGGACCCAAGAGACCCAGTACTTC.

This clonotype was counted a few times. The chain employs TRBV28 and TRBJ2-1; 10 bases line up with TRBD2. The CDR3 totals 15 residues. Germline V gene sequence: CDR1 MDHEN, CDR2 SYDVKM. The V gene end was trimmed by 4 bases and the J gene end by 3 bases; junction bases not matched to a gene: 3. CDR3 DNA sequence: TGTGCCAGCAGTTCCTCTAGCGGGGGCTACAATGAGCAGTTCTTC. This sequence encodes CASSSSSGGYNEQFF.

The chain recombines TRBV5-5 with TRBJ2-7; D may be TRBD1 (6 bases). Per the germline V gene, CDR1 is SGHKS and CDR2 is YYEKEE (reference sequence). V lost 0 bases, J lost 0 bases, and 16 bases lay in between. This CDR3 comprises 17 residues. The CDR3 reads CASSLDVQGRSSYEQYV. The CDR3 DNA reads as TGTGCCAGCAGCTTGGACGTACAGGGTAGAAGCTCCTACGAGCAGTACGTC.